The following is a T cell receptor beta chain sequence with its context. Sequence at one end of the junction differs from germline and may be a read error. This entry is derived from a study of blood T cell repertoires in COVID-19. Study-wide background: Researchers got acute and convalescent COVID-19 samples from the United States, Italy and Spain. In each case, the material was cDNA or gDNA derived from T cells, B-cell-depleted T cells, or PBMCs.

As processed by the authors: Scientists estimated how many nucleated cells there were by amplifying reference gene primers. The assay was immunoSEQ multiplex PCR, and TCRdb's table has in-frame clones only and misses some. V, J and clone size are those of that table, while D and trimming were read from the DNA. The sample includes 200,000 to 250,000 clones, 75% to 90% of them seen just once. This CDR3 comprises 11 residues. CDR1 MGHDK and CDR2 SYGVNS come from the germline V gene. The TCR comes from a human donor in a cohort sampled during active COVID-19. The sequenced material came from peripheral blood. The chain is built from TRBV25-1 and TRBJ2-5; the D is unclear. In DNA form, the CDR3 reads TGTGCCAGCAGCGAATCCTGGACCCAGTACTTC. This translates into CASSESWTQYF.